In this sample, the clone carrying this T cell receptor beta chain turned up a few times. Its antigen is currently unknown. These data come from a study of cytomegalovirus exposure and HLA in healthy donors. Study details: HLA-typed donors were the source of tens of millions of unique TCRs, which an early data release held. Overall study findings and caveats: Cytomegalovirus association was assigned to some 160 TCR beta chains. In vitro experiments confirmed that a few CMV-associated chains were specific for CMV antigens. CMV serostatus was the sole immune exposure data available.

Trimming at V came to 1 base and at J to 0 bases, leaving 5 bases not matched to a gene. The V gene's germline CDR1 is LNHDA and CDR2 SQIVND (reference sequence). This CDR3 contains 16 residues. Use of 60 Vbeta and 13 Jbeta primers characterized the PCR. Method: immunoSEQ multiplex PCR; TCRdb's copy keeps in-frame clones and lacks some. The table lists some 200,000 clones, around 68% of them singletons. J is TRBJ2-5 and V is TRBV19; 7 bases match TRBD2. The origin of this receptor is a man aged 40-49 years in good health and CMV-seronegative. The sample comprised PBMCs. The CDR3: CASSIGGTIDQETQYF. CDR3 DNA: TGTGCCAGTAGTATAGGCGGGACTATTGACCAAGAGACCCAGTACTTC. Variable domain in full (rest from reference TRBV19 and TRBJ2-5): DGGITQSPKYLFRKEGQNVTLSCEQNLNHDAMYWYRQDPGQGLRLIYYSQIVNDFQKGDIAEGYSVSREKKESFPLTVTSAQKNPTAFYLCASSIGGTIDQETQYFGPGTRLLVL.